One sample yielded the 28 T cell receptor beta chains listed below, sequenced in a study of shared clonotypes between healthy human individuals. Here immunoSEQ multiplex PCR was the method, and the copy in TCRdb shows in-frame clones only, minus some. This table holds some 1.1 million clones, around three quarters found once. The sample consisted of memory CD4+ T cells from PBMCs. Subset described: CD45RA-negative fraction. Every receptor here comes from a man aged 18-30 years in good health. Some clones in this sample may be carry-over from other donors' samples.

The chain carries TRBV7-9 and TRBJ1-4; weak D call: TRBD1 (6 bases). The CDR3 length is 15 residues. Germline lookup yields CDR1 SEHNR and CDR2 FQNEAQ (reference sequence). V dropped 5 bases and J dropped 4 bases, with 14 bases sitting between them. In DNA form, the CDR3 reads TGTGCCAGCAGCGCCTGGACAGCCTATAATGAAAAACTGTTTTTT. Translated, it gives CASSAWTAYNEKLFF.

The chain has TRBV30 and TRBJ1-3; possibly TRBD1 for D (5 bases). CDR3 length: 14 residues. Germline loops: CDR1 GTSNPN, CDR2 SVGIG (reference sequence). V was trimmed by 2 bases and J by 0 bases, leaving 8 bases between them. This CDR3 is CAWSLGHSGNTIYF. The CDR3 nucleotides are TGTGCCTGGAGTTTGGGGCACTCTGGAAACACCATATATTTT.

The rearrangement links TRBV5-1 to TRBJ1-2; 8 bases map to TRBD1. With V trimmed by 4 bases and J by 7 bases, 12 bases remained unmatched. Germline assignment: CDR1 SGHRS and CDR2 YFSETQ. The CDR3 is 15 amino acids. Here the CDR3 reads CASSRWDRQVGGYTF. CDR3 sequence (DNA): TGCGCCAGCAGCCGATGGGACAGGCAAGTGGGTGGCTACACCTTC.

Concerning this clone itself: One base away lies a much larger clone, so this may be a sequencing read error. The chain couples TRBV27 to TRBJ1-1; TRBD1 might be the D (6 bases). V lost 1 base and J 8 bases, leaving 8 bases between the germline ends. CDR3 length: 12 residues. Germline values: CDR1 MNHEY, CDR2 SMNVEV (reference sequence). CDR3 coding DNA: TGTGCCAGCAGTTTATGGGGACAAGAAGCTTTCTTT. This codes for CASSLWGQEAFF.

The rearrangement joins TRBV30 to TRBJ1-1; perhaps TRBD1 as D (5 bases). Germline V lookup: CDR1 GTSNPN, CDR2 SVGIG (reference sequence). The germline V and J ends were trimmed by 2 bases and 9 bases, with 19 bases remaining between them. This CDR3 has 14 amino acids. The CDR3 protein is CAWSFGRAGWKAFF. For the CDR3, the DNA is TGTGCCTGGAGTTTCGGCAGGGCAGGGTGGAAAGCTTTCTTT. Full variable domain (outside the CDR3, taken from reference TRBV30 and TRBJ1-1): SQTIHQWPATLVQPVGSPLSLECTVEGTSNPNLYWYRQAAGRGLQLLFYSVGIGQISSEVPQNLSASRPQDRQFILSSKKLLLSDSGFYLCAWSFGRAGWKAFFGQGTRLTVV.

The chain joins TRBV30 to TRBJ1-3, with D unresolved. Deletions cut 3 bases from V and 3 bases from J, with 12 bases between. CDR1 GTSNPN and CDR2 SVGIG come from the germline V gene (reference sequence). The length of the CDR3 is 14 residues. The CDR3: CAWRSWKVGNTIYF. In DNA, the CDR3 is TGTGCCTGGAGATCTTGGAAGGTTGGAAACACCATATATTTT.

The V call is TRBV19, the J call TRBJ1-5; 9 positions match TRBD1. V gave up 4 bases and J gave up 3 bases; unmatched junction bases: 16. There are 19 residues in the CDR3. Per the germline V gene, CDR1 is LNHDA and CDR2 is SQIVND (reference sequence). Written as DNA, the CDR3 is TGTGCCAGTAGTAAGTACGGGCGACAGGGGGGGACCTTCAATCAGCCCCAGCATTTT. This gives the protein CASSKYGRQGGTFNQPQHF.

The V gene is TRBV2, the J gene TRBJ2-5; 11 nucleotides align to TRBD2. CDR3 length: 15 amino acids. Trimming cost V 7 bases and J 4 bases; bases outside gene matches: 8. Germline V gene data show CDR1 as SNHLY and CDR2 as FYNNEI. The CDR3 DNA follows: TGTGCCAGCACTGTAATAGCGGGAGGGCCAGAGACCCAGTACTTC. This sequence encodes CASTVIAGGPETQYF.

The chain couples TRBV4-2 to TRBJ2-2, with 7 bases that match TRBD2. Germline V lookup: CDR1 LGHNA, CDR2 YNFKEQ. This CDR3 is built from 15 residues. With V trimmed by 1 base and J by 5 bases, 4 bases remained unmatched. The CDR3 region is CASSQGLLATGELFF. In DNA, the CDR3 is TGTGCCAGCAGCCAAGGCCTACTAGCGACCGGGGAGCTGTTTTTT.

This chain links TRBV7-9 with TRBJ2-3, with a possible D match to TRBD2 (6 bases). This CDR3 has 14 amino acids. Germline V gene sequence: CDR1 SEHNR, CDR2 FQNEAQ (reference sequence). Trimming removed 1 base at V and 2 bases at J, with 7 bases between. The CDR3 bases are TGTGCCAGCAGCTTAGAGCGGGTCACAGATACGCAGTATTTT. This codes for CASSLERVTDTQYF. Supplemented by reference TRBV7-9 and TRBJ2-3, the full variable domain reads DTGVSQNPRHKITKRGQNVTFRCDPISEHNRLYWYRQTLGQGPEFLTYFQNEAQLEKSRLLSDRFSAERPKGSFSTLEIQRTEQGDSAMYLCASSLERVTDTQYFGPGTRLTVL.

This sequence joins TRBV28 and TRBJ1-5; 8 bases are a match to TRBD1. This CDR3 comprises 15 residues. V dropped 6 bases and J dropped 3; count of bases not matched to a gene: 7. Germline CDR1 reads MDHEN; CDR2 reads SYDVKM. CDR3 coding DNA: TGTGCCAGCAGGACCGGGACAGGATACAATCAGCCCCAGCATTTT. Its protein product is CASRTGTGYNQPQHF. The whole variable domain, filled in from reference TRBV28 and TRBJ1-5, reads DVKVTQSSRYLVKRTGEKVFLECVQDMDHENMFWYRQDPGLGLRLIYFSYDVKMKEKGDIPEGYSVSREKKERFSLILESASTNQTSMYLCASRTGTGYNQPQHFGDGTRLSIL.

The CDR3: CASSRISGVGGKSTDTQYF. CDR3 DNA: TGTGCCAGCAGCCGCATTTCGGGGGTTGGTGGGAAAAGCACAGATACGCAGTATTTT. The chain carries TRBV27 and TRBJ2-3, with D possibly being TRBD2 (6 bases). The CDR3 extends over 19 amino acids. The ends were cut back, 6 bases at V and 0 bases at J, with 25 bases in the middle. Germline V gene data show CDR1 as MNHEY and CDR2 as SMNVEV (reference sequence).

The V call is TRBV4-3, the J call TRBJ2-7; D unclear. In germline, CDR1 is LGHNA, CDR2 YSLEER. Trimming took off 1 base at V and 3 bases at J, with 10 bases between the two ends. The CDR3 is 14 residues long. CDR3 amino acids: CASSQALQLYEQYF. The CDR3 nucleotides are TGCGCCAGCAGCCAAGCTTTACAGCTCTACGAGCAGTACTTC.

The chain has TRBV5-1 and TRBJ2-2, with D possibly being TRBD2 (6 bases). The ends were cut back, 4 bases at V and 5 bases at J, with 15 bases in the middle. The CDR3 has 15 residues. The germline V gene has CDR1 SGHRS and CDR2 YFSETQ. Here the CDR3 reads CASSPSRDWTGELFF. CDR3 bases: TGCGCCAGCAGCCCCTCCAGGGACTGGACCGGGGAGCTGTTTTTT. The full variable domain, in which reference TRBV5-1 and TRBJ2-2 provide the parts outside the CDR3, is KAGVTQTPRYLIKTRGQQVTLSCSPISGHRSVSWYQQTPGQGLQFLFEYFSETQRNKGNFPGRFSGRQFSNSRSEMNVSTLELGDSALYLCASSPSRDWTGELFFGEGSRLTVL.

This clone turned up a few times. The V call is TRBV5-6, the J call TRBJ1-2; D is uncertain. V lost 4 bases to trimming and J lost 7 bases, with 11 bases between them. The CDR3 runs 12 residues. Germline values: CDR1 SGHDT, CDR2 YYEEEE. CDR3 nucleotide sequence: TGTGCCAGCAGCCTGGGTGGGCTTGGCTACACCTTC. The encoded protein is CASSLGGLGYTF. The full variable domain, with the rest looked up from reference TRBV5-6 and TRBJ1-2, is DAGVTQSPTHLIKTRGQQVTLRCSPKSGHDTVSWYQQALGQGPQFIFQYYEEEERQRGNFPDRFSGHQFPNYSSELNVNALLLGDSALYLCASSLGGLGYTFGSGTRLTVV.

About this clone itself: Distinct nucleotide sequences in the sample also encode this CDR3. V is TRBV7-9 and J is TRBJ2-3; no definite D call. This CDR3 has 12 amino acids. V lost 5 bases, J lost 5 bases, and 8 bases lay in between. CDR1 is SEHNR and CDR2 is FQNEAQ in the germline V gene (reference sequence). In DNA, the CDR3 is TGTGCCAGCAGCCCGCGGAGAGATACGCAGTATTTT. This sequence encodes CASSPRRDTQYF. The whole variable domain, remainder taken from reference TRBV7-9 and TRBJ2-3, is DTGVSQNPRHKITKRGQNVTFRCDPISEHNRLYWYRQTLGQGPEFLTYFQNEAQLEKSRLLSDRFSAERPKGSFSTLEIQRTEQGDSAMYLCASSPRRDTQYFGPGTRLTVL.

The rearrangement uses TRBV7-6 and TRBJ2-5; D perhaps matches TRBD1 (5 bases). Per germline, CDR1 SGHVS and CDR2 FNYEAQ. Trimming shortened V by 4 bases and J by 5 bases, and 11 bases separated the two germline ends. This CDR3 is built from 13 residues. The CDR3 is CASSSSRGETQYF. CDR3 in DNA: TGTGCCAGCAGCTCATCAAGGGGTGAGACCCAGTACTTC.

The CDR3 DNA reads as TGTGCCAGCAGCTTGAGTCCAACTAGCGGAGCATACAATGAGCAGTTCTTC. This translates into CASSLSPTSGAYNEQFF. V gene TRBV5-6 combines with J gene TRBJ2-1, with 8 bases that match TRBD2. V shed 1 base, J shed 4 bases, and the junction held 10 bases outside the gene matches. The germline gives CDR1 SGHDT, CDR2 YYEEEE. The CDR3 runs to 17 residues.

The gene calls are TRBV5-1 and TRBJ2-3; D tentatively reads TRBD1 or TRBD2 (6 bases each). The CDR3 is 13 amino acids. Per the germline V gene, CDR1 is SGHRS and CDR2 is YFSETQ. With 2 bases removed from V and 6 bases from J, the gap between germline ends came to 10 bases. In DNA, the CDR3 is TGCGCCAGCAGCTTAACAGGGAGGGATACGCAGTATTTT. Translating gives CASSLTGRDTQYF.

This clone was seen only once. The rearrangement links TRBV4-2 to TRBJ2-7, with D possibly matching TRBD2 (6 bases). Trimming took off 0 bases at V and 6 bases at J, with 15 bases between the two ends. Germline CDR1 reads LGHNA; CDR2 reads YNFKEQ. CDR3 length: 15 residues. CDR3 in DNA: TGTGCCAGCAGCCAAGATCCGGAGGGCCGATCCGAGCAGTACTTC. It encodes CASSQDPEGRSEQYF.

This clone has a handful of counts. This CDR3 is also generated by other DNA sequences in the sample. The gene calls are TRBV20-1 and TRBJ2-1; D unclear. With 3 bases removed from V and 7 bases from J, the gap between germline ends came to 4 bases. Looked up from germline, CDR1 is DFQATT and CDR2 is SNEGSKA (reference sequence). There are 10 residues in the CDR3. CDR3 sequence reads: CSASRNEQFF. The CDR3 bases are TGCAGTGCTAGTCGGAATGAGCAGTTCTTC.

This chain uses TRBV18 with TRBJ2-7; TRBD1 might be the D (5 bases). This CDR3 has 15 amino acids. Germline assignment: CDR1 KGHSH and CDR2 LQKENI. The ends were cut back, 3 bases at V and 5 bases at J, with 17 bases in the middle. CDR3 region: CASSPGQGSSHEQYF. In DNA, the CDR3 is TGTGCCAGCTCACCGGGGCAGGGCAGTTCCCACGAGCAGTACTTC. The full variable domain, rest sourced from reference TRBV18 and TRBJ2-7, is NAGVMQNPRHLVRRRGQEARLRCSPMKGHSHVYWYRQLPEEGLKFMVYLQKENIIDESGMPKERFSAEFPKEGPSILRIQQVVRGDSAAYFCASSPGQGSSHEQYFGPGTRLTVT.

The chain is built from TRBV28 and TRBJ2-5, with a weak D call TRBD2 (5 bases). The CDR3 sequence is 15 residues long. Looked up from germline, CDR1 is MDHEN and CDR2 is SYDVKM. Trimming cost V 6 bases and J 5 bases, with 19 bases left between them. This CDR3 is CASREDYRRRETQYF. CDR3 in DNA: TGTGCCAGCAGGGAAGACTACCGGAGACGGGAGACCCAGTACTTC.

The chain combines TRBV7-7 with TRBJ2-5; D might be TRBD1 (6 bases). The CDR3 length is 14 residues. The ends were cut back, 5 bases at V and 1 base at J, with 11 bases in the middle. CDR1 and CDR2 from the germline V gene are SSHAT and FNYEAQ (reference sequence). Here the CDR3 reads CASSTGQIQETQYF. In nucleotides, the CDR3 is TGTGCCAGCAGCACCGGACAGATCCAAGAGACCCAGTACTTC.

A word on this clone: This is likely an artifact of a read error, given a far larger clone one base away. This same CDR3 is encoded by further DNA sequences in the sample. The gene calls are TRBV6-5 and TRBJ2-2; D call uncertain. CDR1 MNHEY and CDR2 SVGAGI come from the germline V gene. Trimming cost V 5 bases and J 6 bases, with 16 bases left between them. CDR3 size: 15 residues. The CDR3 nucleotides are TGTGCCAGCAGTCCCCGGCCCACTGAACCCGGGGAGCTGTTTTTT. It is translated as CASSPRPTEPGELFF.

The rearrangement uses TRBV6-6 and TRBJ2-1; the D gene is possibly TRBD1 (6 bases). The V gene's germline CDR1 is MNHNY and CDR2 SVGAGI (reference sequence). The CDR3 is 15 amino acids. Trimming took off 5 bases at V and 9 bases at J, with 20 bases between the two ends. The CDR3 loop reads CASSTDLGGNGEQFF. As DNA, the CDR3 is TGTGCCAGCAGTACAGACTTAGGGGGAAATGGTGAGCAGTTCTTC.

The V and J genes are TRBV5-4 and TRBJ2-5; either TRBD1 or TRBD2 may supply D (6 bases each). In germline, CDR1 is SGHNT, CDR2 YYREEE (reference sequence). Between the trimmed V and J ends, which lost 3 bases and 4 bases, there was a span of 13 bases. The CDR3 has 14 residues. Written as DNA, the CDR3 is TGTGCCAGCAGCTCGCCTGAGGGGGGAGAGACCCAGTACTTC. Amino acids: CASSSPEGGETQYF.

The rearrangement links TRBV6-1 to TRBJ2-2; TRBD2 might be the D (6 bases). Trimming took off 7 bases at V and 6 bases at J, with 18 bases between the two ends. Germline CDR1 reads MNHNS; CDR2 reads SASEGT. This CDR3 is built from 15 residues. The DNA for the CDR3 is TGTGCCAGCATCGCAATGGCCGGGAGTCCCGGGGAGCTGTTTTTT. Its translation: CASIAMAGSPGELFF.